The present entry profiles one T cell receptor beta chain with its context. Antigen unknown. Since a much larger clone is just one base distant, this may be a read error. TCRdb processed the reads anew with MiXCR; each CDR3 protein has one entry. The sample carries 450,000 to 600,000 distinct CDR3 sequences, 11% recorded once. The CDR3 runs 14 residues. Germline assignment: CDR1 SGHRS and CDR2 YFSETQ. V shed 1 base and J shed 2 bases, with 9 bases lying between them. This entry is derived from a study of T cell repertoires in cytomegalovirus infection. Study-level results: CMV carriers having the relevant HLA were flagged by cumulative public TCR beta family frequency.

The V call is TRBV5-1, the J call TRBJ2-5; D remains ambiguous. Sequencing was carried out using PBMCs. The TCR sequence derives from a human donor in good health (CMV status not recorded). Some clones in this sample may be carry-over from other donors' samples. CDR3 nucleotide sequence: TGCGCCAGCAGCTTGTTGGTATTACAAGAGACCCAGTACTTC. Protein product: CASSLLVLQETQYF. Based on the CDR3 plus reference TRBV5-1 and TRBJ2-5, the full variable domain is KAGVTQTPRYLIKTRGQQVTLSCSPISGHRSVSWYQQTPGQGLQFLFEYFSETQRNKGNFPGRFSGRQFSNSRSEMNVSTLELGDSALYLCASSLLVLQETQYFGPGTRLLVL.